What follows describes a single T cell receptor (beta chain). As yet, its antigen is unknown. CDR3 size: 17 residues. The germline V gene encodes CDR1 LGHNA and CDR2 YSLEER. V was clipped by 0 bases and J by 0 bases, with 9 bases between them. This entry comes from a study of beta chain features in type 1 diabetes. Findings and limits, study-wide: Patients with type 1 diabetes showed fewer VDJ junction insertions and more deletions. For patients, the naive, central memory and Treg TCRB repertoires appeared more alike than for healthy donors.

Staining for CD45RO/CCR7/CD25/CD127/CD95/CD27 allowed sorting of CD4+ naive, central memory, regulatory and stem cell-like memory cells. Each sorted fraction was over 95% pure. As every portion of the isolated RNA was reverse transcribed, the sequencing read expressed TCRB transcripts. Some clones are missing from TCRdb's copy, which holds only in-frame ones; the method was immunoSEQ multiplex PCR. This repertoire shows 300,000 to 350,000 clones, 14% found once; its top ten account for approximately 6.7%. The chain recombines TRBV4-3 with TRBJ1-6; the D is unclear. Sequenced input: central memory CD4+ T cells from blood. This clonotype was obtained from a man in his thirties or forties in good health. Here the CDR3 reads CASSQDAIVSYNSPLHF. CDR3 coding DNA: TGCGCCAGCAGCCAAGACGCAATTGTCTCCTATAATTCACCCCTCCACTTT.